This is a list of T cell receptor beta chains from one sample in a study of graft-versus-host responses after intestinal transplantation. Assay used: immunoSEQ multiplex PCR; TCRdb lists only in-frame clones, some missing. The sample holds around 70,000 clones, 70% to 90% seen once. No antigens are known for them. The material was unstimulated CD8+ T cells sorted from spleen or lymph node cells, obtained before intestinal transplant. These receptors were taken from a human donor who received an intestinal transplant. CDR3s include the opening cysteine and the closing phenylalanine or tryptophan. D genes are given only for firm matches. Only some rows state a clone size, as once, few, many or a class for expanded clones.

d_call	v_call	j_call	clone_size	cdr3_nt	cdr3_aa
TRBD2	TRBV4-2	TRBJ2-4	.	TGTGCCAGCAGCCATTCAGCGGGGGCCAAAAACATTCAGTACTTC	CASSHSAGAKNIQYF
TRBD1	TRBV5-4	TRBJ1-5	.	TGTGCCAGCAGCTCGACAGGGGAGAGTCCCTATAGCAATCAGCCCCAGCATTTT	CASSSTGESPYSNQPQHF
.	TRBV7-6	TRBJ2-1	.	TGTGCCAGCAGCGGTGGCGGAGCGCTATACAATGAGCAGTTCTTC	CASSGGGALYNEQFF
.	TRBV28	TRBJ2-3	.	TGTGCCAGCAGTTTGTGGTCCGGGGTCCTTTCCGATACGCAGTATTTT	CASSLWSGVLSDTQYF
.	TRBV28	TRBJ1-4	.	TGTGCCAGCAGTAATACAGACGGAACAACTAGTGAAAAACTGTTTTTT	CASSNTDGTTSEKLFF
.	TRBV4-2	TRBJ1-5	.	TGTACCAGCAGTTACGGCAGGGAAAGGAGCAATCAGCCCCAGCATTTT	CTSSYGRERSNQPQHF
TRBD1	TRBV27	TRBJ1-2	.	TGTGCCAGCAGTTTATCCGGGCAGGGGGATAACTATGGCTACACCTTC	CASSLSGQGDNYGYTF
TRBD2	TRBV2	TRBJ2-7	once	TGTGCCAGCAGTCTGACTAGCGGGAGCGCAGACGAGCAGTACTTC	CASSLTSGSADEQYF
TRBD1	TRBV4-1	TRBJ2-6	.	TGCGCCAGCAGCGACCGACAGGGGGCGAATGGGGCCAACGTCCTGACTTTC	CASSDRQGANGANVLTF
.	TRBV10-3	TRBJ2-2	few	TGTGCCATACTAGCGAACACCGGGGAGCTGTTTTTT	CAILANTGELFF
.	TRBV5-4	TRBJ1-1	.	TGTGCCAGCAGCCAGGGCACTGAAGCTTTCTTT	CASSQGTEAFF
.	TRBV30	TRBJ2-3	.	TGTGCCTGGAGCGCCAGGACAGATACGCAGTATTTT	CAWSARTDTQYF
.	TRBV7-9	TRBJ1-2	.	TGTGCCAGCAGCTTAGATGGGGGGACCTGGGGAGACTATGGCTACACCTTC	CASSLDGGTWGDYGYTF
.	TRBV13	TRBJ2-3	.	TGTGCCAGCAGCTTAGGAGGAGGGTTTGGGGATTTAGATAGCACAGATACGCAGTATTTT	CASSLGGGFGDLDSTDTQYF
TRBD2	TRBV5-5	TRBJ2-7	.	TGTGCCAGCAGCCCGGGACTAGCGGGGTACGAGCAGTACTTC	CASSPGLAGYEQYF
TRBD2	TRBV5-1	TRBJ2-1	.	TGCGCCAGCAGCTTGCGCCCGGGAGGGCCGGTCGGCAATGAGCAGTTCTTC	CASSLRPGGPVGNEQFF
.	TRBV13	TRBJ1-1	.	TGTGCCAGCAGCTTATACAGCATGAACACTGAAGCTTTCTTT	CASSLYSMNTEAFF
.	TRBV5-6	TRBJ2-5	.	TGTGCCAGCAGCCTGGCGTATGGGCAGGGGCCCGAGACCCAGTACTTC	CASSLAYGQGPETQYF
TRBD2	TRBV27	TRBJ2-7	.	TGTGCCAGCAGTTCGGGACTAGCGGGACTTTACGAGCAGTACTTC	CASSSGLAGLYEQYF
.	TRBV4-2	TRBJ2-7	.	TGTGCCAGCAGCCAGAACTGGGACTTAGATGATTACGAGCAGTACTTC	CASSQNWDLDDYEQYF
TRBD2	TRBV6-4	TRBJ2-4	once	TGTGCCAGCAGTGAACGGGCTAGCGGGCCCAAAAACATTCAGTACTTC	CASSERASGPKNIQYF
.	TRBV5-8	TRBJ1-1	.	TGTGCCAGCAGTCGGACAGTCATGAACACTGAAGCTTTCTTT	CASSRTVMNTEAFF
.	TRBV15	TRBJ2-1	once	TGTGCCACCAGCAGGCCTGGACAGACCCCTGGTGAGCAGTTCTTC	CATSRPGQTPGEQFF
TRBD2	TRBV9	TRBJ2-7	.	TGTGCCAGCAGCGAGTCTAGCGGGGAATCCTACGAGCAGTACTTC	CASSESSGESYEQYF
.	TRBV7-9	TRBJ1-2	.	TGTGCCAGCAGCTTAGGGGCAGTGGAGGTCTATGGCTACACCTTC	CASSLGAVEVYGYTF
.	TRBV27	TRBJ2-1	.	TGTGCCAGCAGTACAGTTTCGAATGAGCAGTTCTTC	CASSTVSNEQFF
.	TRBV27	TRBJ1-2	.	TGTGCCAGCAGTTTAGGCCAGGGGTACTACGGCTACACCTTC	CASSLGQGYYGYTF
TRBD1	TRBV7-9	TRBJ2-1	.	TGTGCCAGCGGCGACAGGGGATGGTACAATGAGCAGTTCTTC	CASGDRGWYNEQFF
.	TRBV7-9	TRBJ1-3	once	TGTGCCAGCAGCCCCCTTTCGAGGTTTGGGACCATATATTTT	CASSPLSRFGTIYF
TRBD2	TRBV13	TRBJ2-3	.	TGTGCCAGCAGCGCCCCGGGACTAGCGGGGGGAAGCACAGATACGCAGTATTTT	CASSAPGLAGGSTDTQYF
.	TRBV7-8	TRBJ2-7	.	TGTGCCAGCAGCTTAGTAGGAGACAGGTACGAGCAGTACTTC	CASSLVGDRYEQYF
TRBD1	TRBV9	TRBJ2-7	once	TGTGCCAGCAGCCCCACCGGGACAGGGAACGAGCAGTACTTC	CASSPTGTGNEQYF
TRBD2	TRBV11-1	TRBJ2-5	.	TGTGCCAGCAGCCGTTCGGGGGAGGGGGAGACCCAGTACTTC	CASSRSGEGETQYF
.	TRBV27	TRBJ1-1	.	TGTGCCAGCAGTTTAGGGCGGAACACTGAAGCTTTCTTT	CASSLGRNTEAFF
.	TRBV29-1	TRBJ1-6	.	TGCAGCGTTGAAACAGGGAGCTCCTATAATTCACCCCTCCACTTT	CSVETGSSYNSPLHF
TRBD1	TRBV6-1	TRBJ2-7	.	TGTGCCAGCAGTGAGACAGGGTTTCGTCGGGAGCAGTACTTC	CASSETGFRREQYF
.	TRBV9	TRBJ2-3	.	TGTGCCAGCAGCGTAGGTTCAGGGGCAGATACGCAGTATTTT	CASSVGSGADTQYF
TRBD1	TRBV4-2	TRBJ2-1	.	TGTGCCAGCAGCCAAAGGGGGCGTTCTTACAATGAGCAGTTCTTC	CASSQRGRSYNEQFF
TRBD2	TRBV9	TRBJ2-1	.	TGTGCCAGCAGCCCCCCCGAGCGGGAGTTTGAGCAGTTCTTC	CASSPPEREFEQFF
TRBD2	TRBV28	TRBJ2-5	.	TGTGCCAGCACCGCGGAGACTAGCAGGGAGACCCAGTACTTC	CASTAETSRETQYF
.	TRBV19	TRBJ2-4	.	TGTGCCAGTAGTATATGGGGTGGAAGGGCCGCGGGTCAGTACTTC	CASSIWGGRAAGQYF
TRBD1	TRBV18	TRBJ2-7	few	TGTGCCAGCTCACCAGGCGGACAGGGTCCTTACGAGCAGTACTTC	CASSPGGQGPYEQYF
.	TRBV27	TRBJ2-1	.	TGTGCCAGCAGTTACGGACTGGCATCAAGTGAGCAGTTCTTC	CASSYGLASSEQFF
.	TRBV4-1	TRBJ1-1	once	TGCGCCAGCAGCCTCGGCGGGGAGCGTACTGAAGCTTTCTTT	CASSLGGERTEAFF
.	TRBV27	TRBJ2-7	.	TGTGCCAGCAGCCCCAGGCAGCGGGTGTTTTACGAGCAGTACTTC	CASSPRQRVFYEQYF
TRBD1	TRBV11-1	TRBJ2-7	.	TGTGCCAGCAGCTTATTCGGACAGGGGTACGAGCAGTACTTC	CASSLFGQGYEQYF
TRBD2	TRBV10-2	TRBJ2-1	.	TGCGCCAGCAGTGGACTAGCGGGAGCTAGTGAGCAGTTCTTC	CASSGLAGASEQFF
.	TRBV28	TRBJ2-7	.	TGTGCCAGCAGTTTATCCGGACAGCCCTACGAGCAGTACTTC	CASSLSGQPYEQYF
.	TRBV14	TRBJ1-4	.	TGTGCCAGCAGCCTGCGGGGGAAAAATGAAAAACTGTTTTTT	CASSLRGKNEKLFF
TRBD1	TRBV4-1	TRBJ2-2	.	TGCGCCAGCAGCCAACCACCGGGACAGCCAAACACCGGGGAGCTGTTTTTT	CASSQPPGQPNTGELFF
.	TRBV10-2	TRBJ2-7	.	TGCGCCATCAGACCTCGGAGCTCCTACGAGCAGTACTTC	CAIRPRSSYEQYF
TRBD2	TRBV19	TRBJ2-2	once	TGTGCCAGTAGTATAGGCGGGGGGATGAACACCGGGGAGCTGTTTTTT	CASSIGGGMNTGELFF
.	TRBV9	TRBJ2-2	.	TGTGCCAGCAGCGTCGGACAGTACTACACCGGGGAGCTGTTTTTT	CASSVGQYYTGELFF
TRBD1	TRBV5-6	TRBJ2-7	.	TGTGCCAGCACCACCGGGACAGGGAAAAACGAGCAGTACTTC	CASTTGTGKNEQYF
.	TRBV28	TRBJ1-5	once	TGTGCCAGCAGTTTATTGCTCACAGGGAATCAGCCCCAGCATTTT	CASSLLLTGNQPQHF